This T cell receptor (beta chain) is drawn from a study of control samples from healthy donors and cancer patients. From germline, CDR1 is SNHLY and CDR2 FYNNEI. The CDR3 loop spans 12 amino acids. V gave up 6 bases and J gave up 16 bases; unmatched junction bases: 9. This table comes from immunoSEQ multiplex PCR, and its TCRdb copy is limited to in-frame clones, with some not included. In the table there are 150,000 to 200,000 clones, more than 90% of which are singletons. The V and J genes are TRBV2 and TRBJ1-4, with 9 nucleotides matching TRBD1. This clonotype originated in a woman aged 35 to 49 in good health. Material: blood. The CDR3 protein is CASSQGQGPKFF. Here the CDR3 DNA reads TGTGCCAGCAGCCAAGGACAGGGGCCAAAGTTTTTT.